This note documents a single TCR beta chain sequence. No cognate antigen has been identified for it. The sample holds no much larger clone one base away, and base qualities are not on file. Using the deep immunoSEQ assay, multiplex PCR amplified TCR CDR3 regions from genomic DNA. For each cell subset, the extracted genomic DNA was distributed evenly across all wells of several immunoSEQ 96-well plates, and each plate served as one replicate. For sorted subsets, 150 to 200 ng genomic DNA, equal to about 30,000 T cell genomes, was loaded into each replicate PCR. The purified libraries were quantified using a Qubit 3.0 fluorometer, sized with a Bioanalyzer 2100, and then quantified again using the KAPA Library Quantification kit. A separate single-read 150-cycle Illumina NextSeq 550 flow cell was used to sequence each immunoSEQ 96-well plate. Per the authors' processing: The immunoSEQ output contained only junctional sequences without quality scores, so filtering could not match that applied to full-length reads. Sequences were annotated with PyIR, a Python wrapper for IgBLAST v1.9, using IMGT germline references to assign V/J genes and CDR3. Reads were filtered out if the reads had weak V/J assignments (E-value above 1e-6), no CDR3, stop codons, out-of-frame junctions, or ambiguous translated residues. V3J clonotypes were defined by identical inferred V gene, J gene, and CDR3 amino acid sequence. Percentage overlap between repertoires was computed as shared unique clonotypes divided by the size of the smaller repertoire. Three approaches were used to assess repertoire richness: RTK rarefaction, the Chao1 estimator, and Recon v2.1 estimates of unobserved clonotypes. OLGA was used to compute generation probabilities for all TCRbeta clonotypes that the gDNA method yielded from several donors. The source is immuneACCESS, and TCRdb retained only in-frame sequences with V and J called. Part of the clones is not carried over; for the studies checked, unresolved V genes explain less than half of this, and the remainder is unexplained. V, J and clone size reflect that table, while D and trimming were determined from the DNA. This sample is represented by roughly 1,100,000 clones; around 75% of them were singletons. The leading ten clones occupy approximately 1.5% of the sample.

The donors were healthy, HIV-negative adults with no recently reported acute infections or vaccinations. Every donor was a Caucasian adult residing in Nashville, Tennessee, USA. CD4+ T cells were enriched through magnetic negative selection, after which naive cells were positively selected on CD45RA and the remaining negative fraction served as the memory subset. Blood was collected by leukapheresis, and PBMCs were isolated by Ficoll-Histopaque density gradient centrifugation and then cryopreserved in liquid nitrogen vapor phase. Analytical flow cytometry was used to check the purity and quantity of every magnetically sorted T cell population. Genomic DNA was isolated from each sorted fraction and quantified by UV absorbance on a Nanodrop 2000c. This sample was included in a study of shared clonotypes between healthy human individuals (dated by TCRdb to the early 2020s). For context, the study as a whole: The cohort comprised a couple of women and three men aged 18 to 49 years. For each donor, CD4 naive and CD4 memory were each run on three plates, CD8 naive on two plates, and CD8 memory on one plate. To estimate repertoire size and how much clonotypes are shared between individuals, the study performed deep sequencing of blood TCR repertoires from about five healthy adults. Libraries were prepared and TCR repertoires were sequenced by different laboratories using diverse techniques, in order to increase sequencing depth and limit assay-specific biases. Per donor, leukapheresis produced somewhere between about 0.8 and 9 billion PBMCs.

Paper-wide results and their limitations: Pairwise subsampling led to the expectation that sequencing depth would affect the degree of clonotype sharing among donors. Higher generation probabilities were observed for clonotypes shared by all four sorted-subset donors than for non-shared clonotypes. Incomplete sequencing was indicated by rarefaction of sorted-subset datasets, despite the large sequencing depth. Estimated clonotype richness was generally larger for naive than for memory subsets. Sharing across several donors was observed for roughly 5.4% of naive CD4, 3.5% of naive CD8, over 2% of memory CD4, and about 0.4% of memory CD8 clonotypes. Sampling was limited to blood, and TCR repertoires in tissue likely differ from TCR repertoires in blood. Because the study included a small number of donors, the genetic and exposure-history diversity represented was limited.

This sequence was found in a man aged 18 to 29 in good health. Input material: memory CD4+ T cells sorted from blood. The cell subset or site label here, explained by the study, means: CD45RA-negative fraction.

The nucleotide sequence reads TGTGCCAGCAGCCCCCCGCGAAGCGGCGCTGGGGAGACCCAGTACTTC. This is translated as CASSPPRSGAGETQYF. The chain couples TRBV6-6 to TRBJ2-5; tentative D gene TRBD2, with 5 bases matching. There are 16 amino acids in the CDR3, from cysteine to phenylalanine inclusive. The entry retains the CDR3 DNA only, 48 bases that are in frame from base 1. CDR1 MNHNY and CDR2 SVGAGI are derived from the germline V gene (reference sequence). V sheds 6 bases and J sheds 5 bases, leaving 22 bases between their ends.